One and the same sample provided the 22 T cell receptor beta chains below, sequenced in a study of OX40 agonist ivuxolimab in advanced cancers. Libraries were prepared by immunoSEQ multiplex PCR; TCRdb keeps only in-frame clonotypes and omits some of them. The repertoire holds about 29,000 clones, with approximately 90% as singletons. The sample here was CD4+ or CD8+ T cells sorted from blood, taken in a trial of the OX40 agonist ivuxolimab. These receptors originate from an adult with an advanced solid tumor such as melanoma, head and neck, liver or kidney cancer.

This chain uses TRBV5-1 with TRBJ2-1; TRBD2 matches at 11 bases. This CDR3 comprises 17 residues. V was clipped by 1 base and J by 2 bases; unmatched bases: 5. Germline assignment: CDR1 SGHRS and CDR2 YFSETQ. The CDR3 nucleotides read TGCGCCAGCAGCTTGTGGGCTAGCGGGAGGCCCTACAATGAGCAGTTCTTC. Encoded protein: CASSLWASGRPYNEQFF.

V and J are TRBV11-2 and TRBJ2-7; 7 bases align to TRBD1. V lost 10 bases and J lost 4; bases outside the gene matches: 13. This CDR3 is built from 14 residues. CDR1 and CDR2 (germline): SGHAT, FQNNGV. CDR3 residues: CATKQGKGPYEQYF. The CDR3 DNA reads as TGTGCCACTAAACAGGGGAAGGGGCCTTACGAGCAGTACTTC.

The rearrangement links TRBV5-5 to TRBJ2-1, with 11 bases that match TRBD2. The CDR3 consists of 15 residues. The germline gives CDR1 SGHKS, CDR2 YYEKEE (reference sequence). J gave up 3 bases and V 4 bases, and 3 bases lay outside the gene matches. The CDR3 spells CASSPGLAGYNEQFF. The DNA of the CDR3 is TGTGCCAGCAGCCCAGGACTAGCGGGCTACAATGAGCAGTTCTTC.

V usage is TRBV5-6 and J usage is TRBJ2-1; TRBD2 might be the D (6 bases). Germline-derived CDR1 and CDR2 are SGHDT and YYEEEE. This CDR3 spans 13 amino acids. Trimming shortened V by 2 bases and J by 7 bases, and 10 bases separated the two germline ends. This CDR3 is CASSLRGGNEQFF. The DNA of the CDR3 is TGTGCCAGCAGCTTACGCGGAGGGAATGAGCAGTTCTTC.

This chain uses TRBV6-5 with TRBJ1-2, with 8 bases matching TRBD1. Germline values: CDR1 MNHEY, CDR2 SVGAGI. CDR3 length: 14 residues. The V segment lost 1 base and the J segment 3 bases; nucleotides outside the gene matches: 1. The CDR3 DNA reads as TGTGCCAGCAGTTACTTGGGACAGGACTATGGCTACACCTTC. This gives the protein CASSYLGQDYGYTF.

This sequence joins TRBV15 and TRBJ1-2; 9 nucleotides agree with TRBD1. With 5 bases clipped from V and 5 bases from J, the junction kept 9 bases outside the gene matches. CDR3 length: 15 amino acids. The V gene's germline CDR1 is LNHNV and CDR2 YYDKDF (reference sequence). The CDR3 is CATSAPGQGLYGYTF. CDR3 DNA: TGTGCCACCAGCGCTCCGGGACAGGGATTATATGGCTACACCTTC.

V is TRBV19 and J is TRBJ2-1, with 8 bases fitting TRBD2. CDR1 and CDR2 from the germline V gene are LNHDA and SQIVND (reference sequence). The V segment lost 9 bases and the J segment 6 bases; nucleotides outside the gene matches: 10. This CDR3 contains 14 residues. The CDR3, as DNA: TGTGCCAGCTCGGTAGCGGGATTTCCCAATGAGCAGTTCTTC. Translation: CASSVAGFPNEQFF.

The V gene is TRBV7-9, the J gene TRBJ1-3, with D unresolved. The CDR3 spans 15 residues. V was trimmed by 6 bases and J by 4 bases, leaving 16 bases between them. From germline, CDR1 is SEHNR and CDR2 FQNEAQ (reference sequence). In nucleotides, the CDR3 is TGTGCCAGCAGTAGAGGGAGCGCACCGGGAAACACCATATATTTT. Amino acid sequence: CASSRGSAPGNTIYF.

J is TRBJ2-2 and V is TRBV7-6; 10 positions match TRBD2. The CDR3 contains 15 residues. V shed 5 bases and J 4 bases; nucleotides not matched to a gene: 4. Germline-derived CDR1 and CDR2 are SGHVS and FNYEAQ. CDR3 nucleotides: TGTGCCAGCAGCCCTAGCGGGGGAATCACCGGGGAGCTGTTTTTT. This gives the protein CASSPSGGITGELFF.

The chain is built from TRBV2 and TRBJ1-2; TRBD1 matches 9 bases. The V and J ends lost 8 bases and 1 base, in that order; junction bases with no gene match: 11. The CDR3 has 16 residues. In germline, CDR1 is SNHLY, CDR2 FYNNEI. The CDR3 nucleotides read TGTGCCAGCGACCGGGACAGGGAGAATCTTAACTATGGCTACACCTTC. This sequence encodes CASDRDRENLNYGYTF.

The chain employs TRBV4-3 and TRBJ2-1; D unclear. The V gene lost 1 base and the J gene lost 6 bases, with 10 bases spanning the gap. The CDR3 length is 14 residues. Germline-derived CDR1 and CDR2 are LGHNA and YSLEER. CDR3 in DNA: TGCGCCAGCAGCCAAGTAATCTCGTCCAATGAGCAGTTCTTC. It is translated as CASSQVISSNEQFF.

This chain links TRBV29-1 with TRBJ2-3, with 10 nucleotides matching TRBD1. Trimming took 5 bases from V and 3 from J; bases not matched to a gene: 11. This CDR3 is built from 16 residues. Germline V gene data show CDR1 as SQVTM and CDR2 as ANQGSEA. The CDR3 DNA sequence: TGCAGCGTTCATGCCGGGACAGGGGAGTGGACAGATACGCAGTATTTT. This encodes CSVHAGTGEWTDTQYF.

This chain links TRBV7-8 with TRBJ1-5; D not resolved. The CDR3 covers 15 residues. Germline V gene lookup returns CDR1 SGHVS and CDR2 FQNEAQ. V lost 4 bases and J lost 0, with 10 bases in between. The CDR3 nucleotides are TGTGCCAGCAGCTCGGAGACCTATAGCAATCAGCCCCAGCATTTT. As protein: CASSSETYSNQPQHF.

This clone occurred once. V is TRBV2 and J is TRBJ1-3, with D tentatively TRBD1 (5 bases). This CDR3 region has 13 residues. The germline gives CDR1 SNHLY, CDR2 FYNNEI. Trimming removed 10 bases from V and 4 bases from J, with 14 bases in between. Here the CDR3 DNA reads TGTGCCAATTACCAAGGGGAAGGAAACACCATATATTTT. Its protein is CANYQGEGNTIYF. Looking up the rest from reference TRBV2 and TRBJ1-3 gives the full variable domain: EPEVTQTPSHQVTQMGQEVILRCVPISNHLYFYWYRQILGQKVEFLVSFYNNEISEKSEIFDDQFSVERPDGSNFTLKIRSTKLEDSAMYFCANYQGEGNTIYFGEGSWLTVV.

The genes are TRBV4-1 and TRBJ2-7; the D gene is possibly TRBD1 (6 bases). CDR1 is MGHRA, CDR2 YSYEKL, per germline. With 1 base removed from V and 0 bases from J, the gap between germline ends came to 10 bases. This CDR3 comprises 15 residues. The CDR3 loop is CASSQVLDSSYEQYF. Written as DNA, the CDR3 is TGCGCCAGCAGCCAAGTTTTGGACAGCTCCTACGAGCAGTACTTC.

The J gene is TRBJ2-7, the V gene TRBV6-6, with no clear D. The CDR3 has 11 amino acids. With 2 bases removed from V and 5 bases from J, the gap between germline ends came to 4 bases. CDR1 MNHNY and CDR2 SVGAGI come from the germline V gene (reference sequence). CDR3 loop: CASSYSNEQYF. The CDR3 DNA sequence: TGTGCCAGCAGTTACAGCAACGAGCAGTACTTC.

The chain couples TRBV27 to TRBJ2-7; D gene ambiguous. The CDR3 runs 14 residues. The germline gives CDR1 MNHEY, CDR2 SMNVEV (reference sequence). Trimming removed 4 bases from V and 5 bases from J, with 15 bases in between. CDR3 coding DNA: TGTGCCAGCAGTTCTTGGTCAGGCGGAAACGAGCAGTACTTC. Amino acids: CASSSWSGGNEQYF.

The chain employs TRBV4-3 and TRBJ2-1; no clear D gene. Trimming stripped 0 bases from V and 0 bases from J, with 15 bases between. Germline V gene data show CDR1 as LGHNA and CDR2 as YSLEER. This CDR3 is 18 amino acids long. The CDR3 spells CASSQDFRPLSSYNEQFF. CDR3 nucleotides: TGCGCCAGCAGCCAAGATTTTAGGCCCCTGAGCTCCTACAATGAGCAGTTCTTC.

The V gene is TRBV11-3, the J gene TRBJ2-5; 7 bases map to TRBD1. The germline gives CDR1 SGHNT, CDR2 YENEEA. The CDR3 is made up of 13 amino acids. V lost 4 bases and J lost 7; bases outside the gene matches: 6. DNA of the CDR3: TGTGCCAGCAGCTGGCCGGGACAGCCGACCCAGTACTTC. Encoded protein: CASSWPGQPTQYF.

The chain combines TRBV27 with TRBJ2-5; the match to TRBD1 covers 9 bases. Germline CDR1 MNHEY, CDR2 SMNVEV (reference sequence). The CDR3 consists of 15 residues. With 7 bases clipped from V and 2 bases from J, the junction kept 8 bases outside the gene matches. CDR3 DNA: TGTGCCAGCAACAACGACAGGGGGAATCAAGAGACCCAGTACTTC. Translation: CASNNDRGNQETQYF.

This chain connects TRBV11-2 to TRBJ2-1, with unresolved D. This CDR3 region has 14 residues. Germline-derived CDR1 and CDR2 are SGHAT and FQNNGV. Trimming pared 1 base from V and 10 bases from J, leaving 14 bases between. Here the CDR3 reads CASSLAGLLVEQFF. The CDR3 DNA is TGTGCCAGCAGCTTAGCTGGCCTACTGGTCGAGCAGTTCTTC.

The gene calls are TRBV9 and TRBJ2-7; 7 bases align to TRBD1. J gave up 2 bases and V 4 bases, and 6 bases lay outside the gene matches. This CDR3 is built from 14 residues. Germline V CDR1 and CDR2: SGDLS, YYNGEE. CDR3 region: CASSTQGRPYEQYF. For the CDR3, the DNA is TGTGCCAGCAGCACACAGGGGCGACCCTACGAGCAGTACTTC.